The clone carrying this T cell receptor (beta chain) was counted many times. The data were taken from a study of T cells of healthy individuals. TCRdb called the 5' RACE reads again in MiXCR, with one record for every CDR3 protein. The table shows about 96,000 distinct CDR3 sequences, with approximately 15% occurring only once. The CDR3 runs to 16 residues. Germline CDR1 reads MGHRA; CDR2 reads YSYEKL. V shed 0 bases, J shed 4 bases, and the junction held 9 bases outside the gene matches. The chain links TRBV4-1 to TRBJ2-7; TRBD1 agrees at 7 bases. This TCR was recovered from a human donor in good health. DNA for the CDR3: TGCGCCAGCAGCCAAGAAAGACTGGGCAGGGGGTACGAGCAGTACTTC. Its protein product is CASSQERLGRGYEQYF.